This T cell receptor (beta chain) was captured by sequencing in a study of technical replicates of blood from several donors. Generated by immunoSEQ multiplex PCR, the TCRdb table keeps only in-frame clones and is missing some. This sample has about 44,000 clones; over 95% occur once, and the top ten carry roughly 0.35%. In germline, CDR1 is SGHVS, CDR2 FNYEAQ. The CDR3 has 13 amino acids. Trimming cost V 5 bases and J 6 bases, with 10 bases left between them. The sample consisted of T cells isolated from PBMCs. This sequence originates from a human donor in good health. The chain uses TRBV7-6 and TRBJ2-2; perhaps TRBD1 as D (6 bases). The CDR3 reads CASSLGTPGELFF. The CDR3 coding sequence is TGTGCCAGCAGCCTAGGGACACCCGGGGAGCTGTTTTTT.